This T cell receptor (beta chain) was recorded in a study of identifying expanded T cells in peripheral blood. Healthy donors had no documented immune events, such as infections, while sampled. This clone was observed once. Its cognate antigen is unknown. Clones were sequenced by immunoSEQ multiplex PCR, and TCRdb holds only the in-frame ones, with some missing. The profile shows 70,000 to 95,000 clones, roughly 90% of them singletons. V shed 2 bases and J shed 0 bases, with 11 bases lying between them. Germline CDR1 is SNHLY and CDR2 is FYNNEI. This CDR3 is 16 amino acids long. Study-wide results and caveats: Differentially abundant clones: 1 to 1.5 between replicates, roughly 16 at about two weeks, less than 20 at four. Clone count variance between roughly 2-week samples rose with total template count.

Material: blood. The chain uses TRBV2 and TRBJ2-1; D may be TRBD2 (6 bases). The sequence was collected from a person between 18 and 69 years old in good health. In DNA form, the CDR3 reads TGTGCCAGCAGTGAACCTAGCGCGAGCTCCTACAATGAGCAGTTCTTC. Translation: CASSEPSASSYNEQFF.